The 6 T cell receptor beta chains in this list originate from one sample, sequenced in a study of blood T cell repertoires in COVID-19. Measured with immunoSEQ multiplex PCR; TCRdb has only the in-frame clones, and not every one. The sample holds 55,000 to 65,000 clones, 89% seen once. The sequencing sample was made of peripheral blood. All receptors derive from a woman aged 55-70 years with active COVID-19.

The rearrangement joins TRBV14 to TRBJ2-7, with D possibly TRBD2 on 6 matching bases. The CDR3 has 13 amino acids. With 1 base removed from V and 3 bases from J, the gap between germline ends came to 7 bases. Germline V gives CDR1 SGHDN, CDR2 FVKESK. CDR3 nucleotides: TGTGCCAGCAGCCAAGGGGAGGTCTACGAGCAGTACTTC. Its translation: CASSQGEVYEQYF.

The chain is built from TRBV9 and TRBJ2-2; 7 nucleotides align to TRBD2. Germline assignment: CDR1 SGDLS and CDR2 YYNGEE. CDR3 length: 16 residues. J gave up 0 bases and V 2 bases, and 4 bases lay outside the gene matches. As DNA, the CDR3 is TGTGCCAGCAGCGTCGGCGGGGGTACGAACACCGGGGAGCTGTTTTTT. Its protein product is CASSVGGGTNTGELFF.

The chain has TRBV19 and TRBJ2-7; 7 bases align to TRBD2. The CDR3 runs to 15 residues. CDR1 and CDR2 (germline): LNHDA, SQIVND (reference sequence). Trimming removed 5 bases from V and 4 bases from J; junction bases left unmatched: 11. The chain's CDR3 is CASSLGEGNGYEQYF. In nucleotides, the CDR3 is TGTGCCAGTAGTCTCGGGGAGGGGAACGGGTACGAGCAGTACTTC.

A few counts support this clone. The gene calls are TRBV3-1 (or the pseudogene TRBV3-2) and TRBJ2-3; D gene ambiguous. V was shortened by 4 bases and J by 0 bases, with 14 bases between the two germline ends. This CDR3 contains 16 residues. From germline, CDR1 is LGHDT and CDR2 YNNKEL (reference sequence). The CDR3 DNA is TGTGCCAGCAGCCGACTGAACCCAGCTAGCACAGATACGCAGTATTTT. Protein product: CASSRLNPASTDTQYF.

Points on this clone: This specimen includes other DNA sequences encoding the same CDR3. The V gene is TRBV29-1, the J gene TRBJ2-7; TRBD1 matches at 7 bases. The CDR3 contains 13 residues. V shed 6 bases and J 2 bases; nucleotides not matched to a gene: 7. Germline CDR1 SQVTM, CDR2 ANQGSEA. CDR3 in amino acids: CSVEGQGAYEQYF. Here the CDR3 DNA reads TGCAGCGTCGAGGGGCAGGGGGCCTACGAGCAGTACTTC.

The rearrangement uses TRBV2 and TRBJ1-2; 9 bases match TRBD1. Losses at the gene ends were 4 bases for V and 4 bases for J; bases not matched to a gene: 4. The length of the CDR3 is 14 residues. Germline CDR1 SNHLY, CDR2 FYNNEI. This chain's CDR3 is CASSGTGGVYGYTF. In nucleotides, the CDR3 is TGTGCCAGCAGTGGTACAGGGGGCGTCTATGGCTACACCTTC.